This TCR beta chain is drawn from a study of response to subunit inactivated influenza vaccine (dated by TCRdb to between 2017 and 2018). Describing the broader study: Deep quantitative T cell receptor repertoire profiling was used in the study to track responses to a trivalent subunit inactivated influenza vaccine. Overall results and qualifications from the work: The authors suggested that each seasonal influenza vaccination may recruit only a limited number of new T cells.

Sequences SGHTA (CDR1) and FQGNSA (CDR2) are obtained from the germline V gene. The germline V and J ends show losses of 5 bases and 9 bases respectively, and no gene match explains 6 bases of the junction. The CDR3, cysteine through phenylalanine, is 14 amino acids long. Just the 42-base CDR3 DNA is kept, in frame starting at base 1. Library construction relied on RT-PCR. Reads for this sample came from an Illumina HiSeq 2500. Using fastp at Q25 and MiXCR, TCRdb reprocessed the public reads and kept productive beta chains. Each CDR3 protein gets just one entry, which takes the most common genes and DNA from the rows behind it. The table for this sample lists more than 200,000 distinct CDR3 sequences; 9% to 15% of them were counted only once. Under 10% of the sample rests with the top ten. As regards this clonotype: Its antigen is currently not known. The sample holds no much larger clone one base away, and base qualities are not on file.

The rearrangement joined TRBV7-2 to TRBJ2-6; TRBD1 matches 8 bases in the middle. The sample was non-naive T cells sorted from PBMCs, taken 14 days before vaccination. What this sample's cell subset or site label stands for: memory T cell fraction. This clonotype was sampled from a man aged 45-60 years who received an inactivated influenza vaccine. Donor details come from another sample of the same person, matched by shared clones. The sequenced DNA: TGTGCCAGCAGCCCAGACAGGGGTGGCAACGTCCTGACTTTC. This is translated as CASSPDRGGNVLTF.